Following are 24 T cell receptor beta chains from one sample sequenced in a study of chemoradiotherapy in HPV16-positive cancers. Profiling relied on immunoSEQ multiplex PCR, and the TCRdb table lists in-frame clones only, not all of them. Of about 68,000 clones listed, approximately 91% are singletons. Material: blood, obtained from a patient who underwent chemoradiotherapy. Receptors were obtained from a human donor with HPV-associated anogenital cancer.

The V call is TRBV19, the J call TRBJ1-5; 10 bases are a match to TRBD1. The CDR3 length is 19 residues. The V segment lost 5 bases and the J segment 0 bases; nucleotides outside the gene matches: 13. CDR1 LNHDA and CDR2 SQIVND come from the germline V gene (reference sequence). CDR3 region: CASSREPGQGLYSNQPQHF. Here the CDR3 DNA reads TGTGCCAGTAGTCGCGAACCGGGACAGGGGCTTTATAGCAATCAGCCCCAGCATTTT.

The chain recombines TRBV14 with TRBJ2-3; weak D call: TRBD2 (5 bases). Trimming shortened V by 4 bases and J by 8 bases, and 13 bases separated the two germline ends. Germline CDR1 SGHDN, CDR2 FVKESK. The CDR3 spans 13 residues. The CDR3 coding sequence is TGTGCCAGCAGCCTAGCGCTCTGGGGTACGCAGTATTTT. It is translated as CASSLALWGTQYF. Variable domain in full (rest from reference TRBV14 and TRBJ2-3): EAGVTQFPSHSVIEKGQTVTLRCDPISGHDNLYWYRRVMGKEIKFLLHFVKESKQDESGMPNNRFLAERTGGTYSTLKVQPAELEDSGVYFCASSLALWGTQYFGPGTRLTVL.

Here the CDR3 DNA reads TGCGCCAGCAGTACGGGAGGGTTTAATACGCAGTATTTT. It encodes CASSTGGFNTQYF. The V call is TRBV10-1, the J call TRBJ2-3, with 8 nucleotides matching TRBD2. CDR3 length: 13 amino acids. Losses at the gene ends were 5 bases for V and 7 bases for J; bases not matched to a gene: 5. The germline CDR1 and CDR2 sequences are WNHNN and SYGVQD (reference sequence).

The chain carries TRBV6-1 and TRBJ1-5; the D gene is possibly TRBD1 (6 bases). This CDR3 region has 14 residues. CDR1 and CDR2 (germline): MNHNS, SASEGT. V was trimmed by 7 bases and J by 5 bases, leaving 15 bases between them. The CDR3 DNA reads TGTGCCAGCAAGACTGGGGGGGGCTATCAGCCCCAGCATTTT. This translates into CASKTGGGYQPQHF.

The chain is built from TRBV6-1 and TRBJ1-1; TRBD1 is a possible D gene (5 bases). V was pared by 3 bases and J by 1 base, with 12 bases between. CDR1 is MNHNS, CDR2 SASEGT, per germline. This CDR3 is built from 15 residues. This chain's CDR3 is CASSEGPYANTEAFF. The CDR3 DNA reads as TGTGCCAGCAGTGAGGGGCCGTACGCGAACACTGAAGCTTTCTTT.

The J gene is TRBJ2-5, the V gene TRBV30, with 11 bases identical to TRBD2. Germline CDR1 and CDR2: GTSNPN and SVGIG (reference sequence). J was trimmed by 5 bases and V by 4 bases; bases with no gene match: 6. CDR3 length equals 14 residues. The CDR3 coding sequence is TGTGCCTGGACTAGCGGGGGGCAGGGGGAGACCCAGTACTTC. This encodes CAWTSGGQGETQYF. The entire variable domain, with the rest obtained from reference TRBV30 and TRBJ2-5, is as follows: SQTIHQWPATLVQPVGSPLSLECTVEGTSNPNLYWYRQAAGRGLQLLFYSVGIGQISSEVPQNLSASRPQDRQFILSSKKLLLSDSGFYLCAWTSGGQGETQYFGPGTRLLVL.

This chain links TRBV27 with TRBJ1-5; D remains ambiguous. Trimming stripped 6 bases from V and 0 bases from J, with 6 bases between. This CDR3 spans 13 amino acids. Germline assignment: CDR1 MNHEY and CDR2 SMNVEV (reference sequence). The CDR3 nucleotides read TGTGCCAGCAGGGGGTATAGCAATCAGCCCCAGCATTTT. Its protein is CASRGYSNQPQHF.

The chain couples TRBV15 to TRBJ2-2, with D maybe TRBD1 (6 bases). Trimming took off 1 base at V and 0 bases at J, with 12 bases between the two ends. The length of the CDR3 is 17 residues. The germline V gene encodes CDR1 LNHNV and CDR2 YYDKDF (reference sequence). Here the CDR3 DNA reads TGTGCCACCAGCAGAGCCGGGACATCCGCGAACACCGGGGAGCTGTTTTTT. Translation: CATSRAGTSANTGELFF.

This clone was found once. The chain uses TRBV7-2 and TRBJ2-5; D possibly corresponds to TRBD2 (5 bases). TRBJ2-7 matches the DNA end more closely, so the J call is doubtful. CDR1 is SGHTA, CDR2 FQGNSA, per germline. The CDR3 extends over 14 amino acids. The CDR3 DNA follows: TGTGCCAGCAGCTCCCCATCAGGAGGCTACGAGCAGTACTTC. This encodes CASSSPSGGYEQYF.

This clone occurred once. The chain recombines TRBV7-9 with TRBJ1-4, with a possible D match to TRBD1 (5 bases). Germline V CDR1 and CDR2: SEHNR, FQNEAQ (reference sequence). This CDR3 has 16 amino acids. V was trimmed by 0 bases and J by 8 bases, leaving 16 bases between them. CDR3 sequence reads: CASSLALGGVREKLFF. The CDR3 DNA follows: TGTGCCAGCAGCTTAGCGCTTGGGGGTGTGAGGGAAAAACTGTTTTTT.

The J gene is TRBJ1-2, the V gene TRBV9; D gene unclear. This CDR3 has 14 amino acids. Per germline, CDR1 SGDLS and CDR2 YYNGEE. Trimming cost V 3 bases and J 7 bases, with 16 bases left between them. DNA for the CDR3: TGTGCCAGCAGCGCGGGCCCAACCGAGGGTGGCTACACCTTC. Its translation is CASSAGPTEGGYTF.

J is TRBJ1-5 and V is TRBV7-9; 9 positions match TRBD1. J was trimmed by 6 bases and V by 5 bases; bases with no gene match: 5. Germline V gene sequence: CDR1 SEHNR, CDR2 FQNEAQ (reference sequence). The CDR3 has 14 amino acids. CDR3 coding DNA: TGTGCCAGCAGCCCAGGACAGGGGACTCAGCCCCAGCATTTT. Amino acids: CASSPGQGTQPQHF.

The CDR3 loop reads CASSQDLGGNQPQHF. In DNA form, the CDR3 reads TGCGCCAGCAGCCAAGATCTGGGGGGCAATCAGCCCCAGCATTTT. V is TRBV4-1 and J is TRBJ1-5, with D possibly matching TRBD1 (5 bases). CDR1 is MGHRA, CDR2 YSYEKL, per germline. CDR3 length: 15 amino acids. V shed 0 bases and J shed 2 bases, with 8 bases lying between them.

The chain combines TRBV27 with TRBJ2-5; tentatively, D is TRBD1 or TRBD2 (5 bases each). Germline V lookup: CDR1 MNHEY, CDR2 SMNVEV (reference sequence). Deletions cut 4 bases from V and 5 bases from J, with 11 bases between. The CDR3 contains 13 residues. The CDR3, as DNA: TGTGCCAGCAGTTCGCAGGGAGCGGAGACCCAGTACTTC. Translating gives CASSSQGAETQYF.

The rearrangement links TRBV19 to TRBJ2-1, with unresolved D. Trimming took 2 bases from V and 7 from J, leaving 9 bases between them. CDR1 is LNHDA and CDR2 is SQIVND in the germline V gene (reference sequence). This CDR3 has 13 residues. This chain's CDR3 is CASSILSLNEQFF. The CDR3, as DNA: TGTGCCAGTAGTATACTTAGCTTGAATGAGCAGTTCTTC.

The chain recombines TRBV6-5 with TRBJ1-2; D is perhaps TRBD1 (5 bases). Germline CDR1 reads MNHEY; CDR2 reads SVGAGI. The length of the CDR3 is 13 residues. Trimming pared 0 bases from V and 7 bases from J, leaving 9 bases between. CDR3 amino acids: CASSYSRGGGYTF. The CDR3 bases are TGTGCCAGCAGTTACTCGCGGGGGGGTGGCTACACCTTC.

This chain joins TRBV6-5 and TRBJ1-1; D is unclear. The V gene lost 7 bases and the J gene lost 1 base, with 13 bases spanning the gap. Germline loops: CDR1 MNHEY, CDR2 SVGAGI. The CDR3 has 14 residues. The CDR3 spells CASTTSSWNTEAFF. The CDR3 DNA is TGTGCCAGCACTACCAGCAGTTGGAACACTGAAGCTTTCTTT.

This clone has just a few counts. The chain carries TRBV10-1 and TRBJ1-2; TRBD1 might be the D (6 bases). The ends were cut back, 3 bases at V and 4 bases at J, with 9 bases in the middle. This CDR3 comprises 13 residues. Germline V gives CDR1 WNHNN, CDR2 SYGVQD (reference sequence). The CDR3 bases are TGCGCCAGCAGTGAAGGGGGGATCTATGGCTACACCTTC. This encodes CASSEGGIYGYTF.

This clone appeared a few times. This rearrangement joins TRBV28 to TRBJ2-1; perhaps TRBD1 as D (5 bases). This CDR3 is built from 17 residues. CDR1 is MDHEN, CDR2 SYDVKM, per germline. V lost 3 bases and J lost 0, with 15 bases in between. The CDR3 region has the DNA TGTGCCAGCAGTTTCAGGCAGGGCAGGAGCTCCTACAATGAGCAGTTCTTC. It yields the protein CASSFRQGRSSYNEQFF.

The CDR3 is CASSLVGDNEQFF. The CDR3 region has the DNA TGTGCCAGCAGTTTGGTCGGCGACAATGAGCAGTTCTTC. V gene TRBV27 combines with J gene TRBJ2-1; D gene ambiguous. This CDR3 contains 13 residues. Trimming cost V 3 bases and J 5 bases, with 8 bases left between them. The germline CDR1 and CDR2 sequences are MNHEY and SMNVEV (reference sequence).

This clone occurred a few times. V gene TRBV6-1 combines with J gene TRBJ1-2; maybe TRBD1 (6 bases). Between the trimmed V and J ends, which lost 6 bases and 6 bases, there was a span of 17 bases. CDR1 and CDR2 (germline): MNHNS, SASEGT. The CDR3 length is 14 residues. CDR3 protein: CASSKQGGADGYTF. The DNA of the CDR3 is TGTGCCAGCAGCAAACAGGGCGGGGCTGATGGCTACACCTTC.

This clone came up once. CDR3 in DNA: TGTGCCAGCAGCTTAGATCTCGTGTTAAAAGCTTTCTTT. Translation: CASSLDLVLKAFF. The V and J genes are TRBV11-2 and TRBJ1-1, with D unclear. Per germline, CDR1 SGHAT and CDR2 FQNNGV. V was clipped by 0 bases and J by 9 bases, with 11 bases between them. The CDR3 consists of 13 residues.

DNA of the CDR3: TGCGCCAGCAGCCCACGACTTTTAAAGGGCATTAACACCGGGGAGCTGTTTTTT. Translation: CASSPRLLKGINTGELFF. The genes are TRBV4-1 and TRBJ2-2; D not resolved. Looked up from germline, CDR1 is MGHRA and CDR2 is YSYEKL. This CDR3 comprises 18 residues. V was cut by 4 bases and J by 2 bases, with 20 bases left in between.

The chain links TRBV7-8 to TRBJ1-3; a possible D gene is TRBD1 (5 bases). CDR3 length: 15 amino acids. V was clipped by 3 bases and J by 0 bases, with 9 bases between them. Germline CDR1 reads SGHVS; CDR2 reads FQNEAQ. The CDR3 reads CASSFGHGSGNTIYF. In DNA, the CDR3 is TGTGCCAGCAGCTTCGGACACGGCTCTGGAAACACCATATATTTT. The whole variable domain, filled in from reference TRBV7-8 and TRBJ1-3, reads GAGVSQSPRYKVAKRGQDVALRCDPISGHVSLFWYQQALGQGPEFLTYFQNEAQLDKSGLPSDRFFAERPEGSVSTLKIQRTQQEDSAVYLCASSFGHGSGNTIYFGEGSWLTVV.